This section outlines one T cell receptor (beta chain) sequence together with its context. Methods used by the authors: Amplification with reference gene primers provided the estimates of nucleated cell counts. Using immunoSEQ multiplex PCR, the repertoire was profiled, and TCRdb retains in-frame clones only, with some absent. The DNA gave D and trimming, while V, J and clone size come from that table. Of roughly 110,000 clones in the sample, 65% to 85% were seen once. This CDR3 spans 16 amino acids. CDR1 LGHNA and CDR2 YNFKEQ come from the germline V gene. The trim removed 1 base at V and 6 bases at J, leaving 6 bases unmatched. The data derive from a study of blood T cell repertoires in COVID-19. For the study at large: T cells, B-cell-depleted T cells, or PBMCs supplied cDNA or gDNA.

Sequenced input: peripheral blood. The sequence was obtained from a man aged 50 to 60 with acute or convalescent COVID-19. The gene calls are TRBV4-2 and TRBJ1-6, with 7 bases matching TRBD1. CDR3 sequence (DNA): TGTGCCAGCAGCCAAGTGCAGGGGACAGTTAATTCACCCCTCCACTTT. As protein: CASSQVQGTVNSPLHF.